Following are 19 T cell receptor beta chains from one sample sequenced in a study of blood T cell repertoires in COVID-19 (TCRdb year 2020). The method behind the library was the immunoSEQ multiplex PCR assay. TCRdb holds this immuneACCESS table with in-frame rearrangements only. Some clones are missing; in checked studies, unresolved V genes explain under half, and the rest has no known cause. The sample profile shows 98,000 or so clones; about four fifths of them were found once. The top ten clones comprise about 3.3% of the sample. Sequencing was carried out using peripheral blood. The receptors here all came from a woman of 80 years or more with active or convalescent COVID-19.

This clone was observed a handful of times. V usage is TRBV7-3 and J usage is TRBJ2-1, with D possibly matching TRBD2 (5 bases). The length of the CDR3 is 15 residues. CDR1 is SGHTA and CDR2 is FQGTGA in the germline V gene. Trimming shortened V by 1 base and J by 6 bases, and 13 bases separated the two germline ends. CDR3 coding DNA: TGTGCCAGCAGCTTAAGTACTAGTTTTACCAATGAGCAGTTCTTC. It specifies CASSLSTSFTNEQFF.

The V and J genes are TRBV11-3 and TRBJ2-4; 7 positions match TRBD2. The CDR3 runs to 15 residues. Germline CDR1 is SGHNT and CDR2 is YENEEA. V lost 2 bases to trimming and J lost 2 bases; unmatched junction nucleotides: 3. This chain's CDR3 is CASSLHSGPKNIQYF. CDR3 in DNA: TGTGCCAGCAGCTTACATAGCGGGCCCAAAAACATTCAGTACTTC. Full variable domain (remainder filled in from reference TRBV11-3 and TRBJ2-4): EAGVVQSPRYKIIEKKQPVAFWCNPISGHNTLYWYLQNLGQGPELLIRYENEEAVDDSQLPKDRFSAERLKGVDSTLKIQPAELGDSAVYLCASSLHSGPKNIQYFGAGTRLSVL.

In this sample, this clone turned up a few times. The chain joins TRBV27 to TRBJ1-5; D unclear. From germline, CDR1 is MNHEY and CDR2 SMNVEV (reference sequence). This CDR3 has 15 residues. The ends were cut back, 5 bases at V and 0 bases at J, with 11 bases in the middle. The CDR3 DNA reads as TGTGCCAGCAGTATGTACAGTTATAGCAATCAGCCCCAGCATTTT. This translates into CASSMYSYSNQPQHF.

This clone showed up just once. J is TRBJ2-5 and V is TRBV5-1; tentatively, D is TRBD2 (5 bases). The V end lost 1 base, the J end lost 1 base, and 17 bases lay between the germline ends. Germline V lookup: CDR1 SGHRS, CDR2 YFSETQ. This CDR3 region has 17 residues. The CDR3 DNA sequence: TGCGCCAGCAGCTTGAATCTAGGAGGTAGATCCCAAGAGACCCAGTACTTC. It is translated as CASSLNLGGRSQETQYF.

V usage is TRBV28 and J usage is TRBJ1-5; 10 nucleotides match TRBD1. The CDR3 runs to 14 residues. V was pared by 7 bases and J by 4 bases, with 4 bases of the junction left unmatched. Germline CDR1 reads MDHEN; CDR2 reads SYDVKM. In DNA, the CDR3 is TGTGCCAGCATGCCGGGACAGGGGAATCAGCCCCAGCATTTT. Its translation: CASMPGQGNQPQHF.

The chain has TRBV5-1 and TRBJ2-3, with TRBD1 matching over 7 bases. The length of the CDR3 is 15 residues. Germline values: CDR1 SGHRS, CDR2 YFSETQ. The V segment lost 3 bases and the J segment 7 bases; nucleotides outside the gene matches: 11. This CDR3 is CASSSPWTGDYTQYF. CDR3 in DNA: TGCGCCAGCAGCTCGCCCTGGACAGGAGATTATACGCAGTATTTT.

This clone came up a few times. V usage is TRBV10-3 and J usage is TRBJ2-5; TRBD1 aligns across 7 bases. CDR3 length equals 11 residues. Germline lookup yields CDR1 ENHRY and CDR2 SYGVKD. V lost 5 bases and J lost 11; bases outside the gene matches: 5. As DNA, the CDR3 is TGTGCCATCAGTATAGACAGGGAACAGTACTTC. Its translation is CAISIDREQYF.

The chain links TRBV5-1 to TRBJ2-5; D is perhaps TRBD1 (6 bases). The CDR3 totals 15 residues. The germline V and J ends were trimmed by 2 bases and 2 bases, with 13 bases remaining between them. Germline V gene sequence: CDR1 SGHRS, CDR2 YFSETQ. As DNA, the CDR3 is TGCGCCAGCAGCTTTAGGACAGCCGGACAAGAGACCCAGTACTTC. This sequence encodes CASSFRTAGQETQYF. Supplemented by reference TRBV5-1 and TRBJ2-5, the full variable domain reads KAGVTQTPRYLIKTRGQQVTLSCSPISGHRSVSWYQQTPGQGLQFLFEYFSETQRNKGNFPGRFSGRQFSNSRSEMNVSTLELGDSALYLCASSFRTAGQETQYFGPGTRLLVL.

This chain joins TRBV27 and TRBJ1-2; possible D gene TRBD1, 6 bases. Deletions cut 5 bases from V and 2 bases from J, with 12 bases between. The CDR3 length is 14 residues. Looked up from germline, CDR1 is MNHEY and CDR2 is SMNVEV (reference sequence). The CDR3 DNA sequence: TGTGCCAGCAGTCCCGCCGGACAGAACTATGGCTACACCTTC. Amino acid sequence: CASSPAGQNYGYTF.

The rearrangement uses TRBV6-1 and TRBJ2-7; TRBD2 is a possible D gene (5 bases). Germline V gene data show CDR1 as MNHNS and CDR2 as SASEGT. V lost 0 bases to trimming and J lost 12 bases, with 15 bases between them. This CDR3 contains 13 residues. This chain's CDR3 is CASSEAEVGLAYF. CDR3 nucleotide sequence: TGTGCCAGCAGTGAAGCTGAGGTCGGACTGGCGTACTTC.

V gene TRBV14 combines with J gene TRBJ2-5, with D possibly matching TRBD2 (6 bases). V lost 6 bases to trimming and J lost 2 bases, with 10 bases between them. Germline-derived CDR1 and CDR2 are SGHDN and FVKESK. The CDR3 is 13 residues long. CDR3 sequence: CASSRGLQETQYF. The CDR3 DNA reads TGTGCCAGCAGTCGCGGACTACAAGAGACCCAGTACTTC.

This clone was counted a few times. The J gene is TRBJ1-5, the V gene TRBV6-5, with 7 bases identical to TRBD1. The junction had 8 bases not matched to a gene; V was cut back by 6 bases and J by 3 bases. The length of the CDR3 is 15 residues. CDR1 MNHEY and CDR2 SVGAGI come from the germline V gene. The CDR3 nucleotides are TGTGCCAGCAGAGCAGGACAGGTGAACAATCAGCCCCAGCATTTT. Its translation is CASRAGQVNNQPQHF.

This clone has only a few counts. The chain couples TRBV4-2 to TRBJ2-7, with D maybe TRBD2 (7 bases). CDR1 is LGHNA, CDR2 YNFKEQ, per germline. This CDR3 comprises 16 residues. V was cut by 2 bases and J by 3 bases, with 17 bases left in between. The CDR3 reads CASSQLPRGRLYEQYF. In nucleotides, the CDR3 is TGTGCCAGCAGCCAACTACCGCGGGGGCGCCTCTACGAGCAGTACTTC.

V gene TRBV27 combines with J gene TRBJ1-6, with TRBD1 matching over 7 bases. The CDR3 runs 14 residues. Germline assignment: CDR1 MNHEY and CDR2 SMNVEV (reference sequence). With 5 bases clipped from V and 7 bases from J, the junction kept 5 bases outside the gene matches. The CDR3 sequence: CASSLDRENSPLHF. The CDR3 region has the DNA TGTGCCAGCAGTCTCGACAGGGAGAATTCACCCCTCCACTTT.

The rearrangement uses TRBV5-1 and TRBJ2-5; 9 nucleotides align to TRBD2. Trimming at V came to 0 bases and at J to 5 bases, leaving 5 bases not matched to a gene. The CDR3 consists of 15 residues. Germline V gene sequence: CDR1 SGHRS, CDR2 YFSETQ. CDR3 loop: CASSLAAGGRETQYF. The CDR3 DNA is TGCGCCAGCAGCTTGGCAGCGGGAGGCCGGGAGACCCAGTACTTC.

The rearrangement links TRBV7-3 to TRBJ2-1, with 8 bases aligning to TRBD2. Germline V gene data show CDR1 as SGHTA and CDR2 as FQGTGA. V shed 7 bases, J shed 2 bases, and the junction held 10 bases outside the gene matches. The CDR3 covers 16 residues. The DNA of the CDR3 is TGTGCCAGCACCCGGGACGGGAGGGCCACCTACAATGAGCAGTTCTTC. Translation: CASTRDGRATYNEQFF.

This rearrangement joins TRBV11-2 to TRBJ2-7, with D possibly being TRBD1 (6 bases). CDR1 is SGHAT and CDR2 is FQNNGV in the germline V gene. The CDR3 sequence is 16 residues long. The V and J ends lost 0 bases and 0 bases respectively, with 12 bases between them. The CDR3 region is CASSLEPGVYSYEQYF. In DNA, the CDR3 is TGTGCCAGCAGCTTAGAGCCAGGGGTCTACTCCTACGAGCAGTACTTC.

The chain has TRBV5-5 and TRBJ1-3; a possible D gene is TRBD1 (5 bases). V dropped 0 bases and J dropped 0 bases, with 7 bases sitting between them. The CDR3 is made up of 15 amino acids. Germline loops: CDR1 SGHKS, CDR2 YYEKEE (reference sequence). This CDR3 is CASSLGGLSGNTIYF. The CDR3 bases are TGTGCCAGCAGCTTGGGGGGACTCTCTGGAAACACCATATATTTT.

Details on this clone: The limits of the CDR3 on the DNA are not certain, so only TCRdb's listed CDR3 is given. The chain carries TRBV7-5 and TRBJ1-2; the D call in the table, TRBD1, was not verified against the DNA. TRBV7-5 is marked as a pseudogene. Termini included, the CDR3 measures 18 amino acids. CDR3 region: CARPVRYVGQGAIGVYTF.